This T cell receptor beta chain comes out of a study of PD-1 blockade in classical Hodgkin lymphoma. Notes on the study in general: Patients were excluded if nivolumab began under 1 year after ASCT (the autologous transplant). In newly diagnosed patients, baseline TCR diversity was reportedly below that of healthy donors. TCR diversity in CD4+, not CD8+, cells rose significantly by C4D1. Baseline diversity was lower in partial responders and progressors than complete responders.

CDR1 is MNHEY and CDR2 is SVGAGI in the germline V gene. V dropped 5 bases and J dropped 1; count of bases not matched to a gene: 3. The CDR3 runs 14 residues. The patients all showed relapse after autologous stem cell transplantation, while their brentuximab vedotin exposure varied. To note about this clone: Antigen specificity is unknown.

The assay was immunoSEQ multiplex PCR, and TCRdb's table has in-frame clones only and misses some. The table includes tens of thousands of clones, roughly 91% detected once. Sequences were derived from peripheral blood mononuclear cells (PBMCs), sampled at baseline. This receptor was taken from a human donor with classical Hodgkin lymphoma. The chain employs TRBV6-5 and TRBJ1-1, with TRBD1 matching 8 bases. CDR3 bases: TGTGCCAGCAGTCTGGGACAGGAGAACACTGAAGCTTTCTTT. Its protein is CASSLGQENTEAFF.